The clone carrying this T cell receptor beta chain occurred a few times. Its antigen remains unknown. Clones were read by immunoSEQ multiplex PCR, and TCRdb kept only the in-frame ones, dropping some. Among over 90,000 clones listed, approximately 88% were seen once. The V gene's germline CDR1 is SGHRS and CDR2 YFSETQ. The CDR3 has 13 residues. V lost 0 bases to trimming and J lost 4 bases, with 7 bases between them. These data are taken from a study of T cell responses to AZD1222 COVID-19 vaccine. Regarding the study as a whole: Spike-specific TCRs gained breadth and depth after people received two AZD1222 doses. Baseline seropositivity occurred in only 5 to 7 AZD1222 recipients.

The clonotype comes from an adult who received the AZD1222 COVID-19 vaccine. The gene calls are TRBV5-1 and TRBJ1-2; D is ambiguous. Sequencing used peripheral blood, obtained 28 days after the second AZD1222 dose. As DNA, the CDR3 is TGCGCCAGCAGCTTGGACAGTTTCTATGGCTACACCTTC. Encoded protein: CASSLDSFYGYTF.